The 19 T cell receptor beta chains listed next were all sequenced from one sample in a study of blood T cell repertoires in COVID-19. Here immunoSEQ multiplex PCR was the method, and the copy in TCRdb shows in-frame clones only, minus some. In the table there are tens of thousands of clones, approximately 91% of which are singletons. Sequenced sample: peripheral blood. These receptors originate from a man aged 60 to 69 with acute or convalescent COVID-19.

The chain uses TRBV4-3 and TRBJ1-3; no clear D. V lost 4 bases to trimming and J lost 4 bases, with 8 bases between them. Looked up from germline, CDR1 is LGHNA and CDR2 is YSLEER. The CDR3 spans 13 residues. The CDR3 spells CASSLIGGNTIYF. The CDR3 DNA follows: TGCGCCAGCAGCCTAATCGGGGGAAACACCATATATTTT.

This chain joins TRBV4-3 and TRBJ2-7, with 14 bases identical to TRBD2. The CDR3 extends over 16 amino acids. The V gene's germline CDR1 is LGHNA and CDR2 YSLEER. Trimming cost V 1 base and J 6 bases; bases outside gene matches: 5. DNA of the CDR3: TGCGCCAGCAGCCAAGGGACTAGCGGGAGGCTGGGCGAGCAGTACTTC. This sequence encodes CASSQGTSGRLGEQYF.

V usage is TRBV15 and J usage is TRBJ2-3; tentative D call: TRBD2 (6 bases). The V end was cut by 0 bases, the J end by 0 bases, with 7 bases between. CDR1 and CDR2 from the germline V gene are LNHNV and YYDKDF (reference sequence). The CDR3 runs to 15 residues. CDR3 DNA: TGTGCCACCAGCAGAGAAGGGACTAGCACAGATACGCAGTATTTT. Translating gives CATSREGTSTDTQYF.

The V and J genes are TRBV15 and TRBJ2-7, with 8 positions matching TRBD2. The CDR3 extends over 14 amino acids. From germline, CDR1 is LNHNV and CDR2 YYDKDF (reference sequence). With 4 bases clipped from V and 7 bases from J, the junction kept 9 bases outside the gene matches. Here the CDR3 DNA reads TGTGCCACCAGCAAGGACGGTACGGGAGGGGAGCAGTACTTC. This translates into CATSKDGTGGEQYF.

This sequence joins TRBV28 and TRBJ1-5; no firm D call. CDR3 length: 15 residues. Deletions cut 4 bases from V and 3 bases from J, with 13 bases between. The germline V gene has CDR1 MDHEN and CDR2 SYDVKM. The chain's CDR3 is CASSSPPPSNQPQHF. DNA of the CDR3: TGTGCCAGCAGTTCCCCTCCCCCCTCCAATCAGCCCCAGCATTTT. The full variable domain, its missing parts supplied by reference TRBV28 and TRBJ1-5, is DVKVTQSSRYLVKRTGEKVFLECVQDMDHENMFWYRQDPGLGLRLIYFSYDVKMKEKGDIPEGYSVSREKKERFSLILESASTNQTSMYLCASSSPPPSNQPQHFGDGTRLSIL.

Notes on this clone: The same CDR3 also results from other DNA sequences found in this sample. The chain combines TRBV9 with TRBJ1-3, with TRBD1 identical over 7 bases. The CDR3 is made up of 14 amino acids. Germline CDR1 is SGDLS and CDR2 is YYNGEE. Germline trimming cut 0 bases from V and 4 bases from J; bases unmatched to any gene: 1. The DNA for the CDR3 is TGTGCCAGCAGCGTAGAGGGGGCAGGAAACACCATATATTTT. It translates to CASSVEGAGNTIYF.

The chain couples TRBV7-2 to TRBJ2-1, with TRBD2 matching 9 bases. Germline values: CDR1 SGHTA, CDR2 FQGNSA. V lost 4 bases to trimming and J lost 0 bases; unmatched junction nucleotides: 10. This CDR3 region has 18 residues. The CDR3 bases are TGTGCCAGCAGCTCATCCCGACTAGCGGCCAGCTCCTACAATGAGCAGTTCTTC. Translation: CASSSSRLAASSYNEQFF.

The chain has TRBV14 and TRBJ2-5; TRBD1 aligns across 7 bases. V gave up 4 bases and J gave up 5 bases; unmatched junction bases: 10. The CDR3 is 15 residues long. Looked up from germline, CDR1 is SGHDN and CDR2 is FVKESK. The CDR3: CASSLLGTARETQYF. In DNA, the CDR3 is TGTGCCAGCAGCCTACTAGGGACAGCCAGGGAGACCCAGTACTTC.

The chain couples TRBV27 to TRBJ2-1; D gene ambiguous. Germline-derived CDR1 and CDR2 are MNHEY and SMNVEV (reference sequence). Trimming pared 3 bases from V and 9 bases from J, leaving 12 bases between. CDR3 size: 13 residues. Here the CDR3 DNA reads TGTGCCAGCAGTTTCCCTCATAGTGGTGAGCAGTTCTTC. Its protein product is CASSFPHSGEQFF.

The rearrangement uses TRBV7-2 and TRBJ1-4; weak D call: TRBD1 (5 bases). Trimming removed 1 base at V and 7 bases at J, with 13 bases between. The CDR3 length is 15 residues. Per germline, CDR1 SGHTA and CDR2 FQGNSA. The CDR3 DNA is TGTGCCAGCAGCTTAGAATCGGGGGAATCTGAAAAACTGTTTTTT. This sequence encodes CASSLESGESEKLFF.

The chain joins TRBV3-1 (or the pseudogene TRBV3-2) to TRBJ2-3; 7 bases line up with TRBD1. The CDR3 has 17 amino acids. V dropped 4 bases and J dropped 6; count of bases not matched to a gene: 16. Looked up from germline, CDR1 is LGHDT and CDR2 is YNNKEL (reference sequence). The CDR3 nucleotides read TGTGCCAGCAGCCCCCAGGTAAACAGGGGTTTCGCGGATACGCAGTATTTT. It is translated as CASSPQVNRGFADTQYF.

The J gene is TRBJ1-4, the V gene TRBV7-9; TRBD1 matches 9 bases. In germline, CDR1 is SEHNR, CDR2 FQNEAQ (reference sequence). The ends lost 3 bases at V and 7 bases at J; junction bases unmatched: 3. The length of the CDR3 is 14 residues. The CDR3 bases are TGTGCCAGCAGCTTCGGGACAGGGAGTGAAAAACTGTTTTTT. Protein: CASSFGTGSEKLFF.

The chain employs TRBV9 and TRBJ2-7, with 7 bases matching TRBD2. The CDR3 runs to 13 residues. The trim removed 9 bases at V and 4 bases at J, leaving 10 bases unmatched. The germline V gene has CDR1 SGDLS and CDR2 YYNGEE. The CDR3 spells CATPGGRGYEQYF. Here the CDR3 DNA reads TGTGCCACCCCCGGGGGGAGAGGGTACGAGCAGTACTTC.

The rearrangement joins TRBV3-1 (or the pseudogene TRBV3-2) to TRBJ2-1, with D maybe TRBD2 (5 bases). V was clipped by 8 bases and J by 6 bases, with 20 bases between them. The CDR3 is 15 amino acids. Germline V gives CDR1 LGHDT, CDR2 YNNKEL (reference sequence). The CDR3 reads CASAPRGSLFNEQFF. DNA for the CDR3: TGTGCCAGCGCGCCCCGGGGTTCCCTCTTCAATGAGCAGTTCTTC.

V and J are TRBV3-1 (or the pseudogene TRBV3-2) and TRBJ1-4; tentative D call: TRBD1 (6 bases). Trimming stripped 0 bases from V and 3 bases from J, with 14 bases between. The CDR3 covers 17 residues. Per the germline V gene, CDR1 is LGHDT and CDR2 is YNNKEL (reference sequence). Here the CDR3 DNA reads TGTGCCAGCAGCCAAGAAGTGAGGGGACACCCTAATGAAAAACTGTTTTTT. Protein: CASSQEVRGHPNEKLFF.

The V gene is TRBV5-4, the J gene TRBJ1-1; 10 nucleotides align to TRBD1. Trimming took 4 bases from V and 5 from J; bases not matched to a gene: 11. CDR1 is SGHNT, CDR2 YYREEE, per germline (reference sequence). The CDR3 sequence is 16 residues long. DNA of the CDR3: TGTGCCAGCAGCAGACCCGGGACAGGGGTGGAGACTGAAGCTTTCTTT. This gives the protein CASSRPGTGVETEAFF.

J is TRBJ2-2 and V is TRBV28, with unresolved D. Germline CDR1 and CDR2: MDHEN and SYDVKM. V was pared by 8 bases and J by 1 base, with 14 bases between. CDR3 length: 15 residues. The CDR3 spells CASLPPTWNTGELFF. The CDR3 DNA follows: TGTGCCAGCCTACCCCCAACTTGGAACACCGGGGAGCTGTTTTTT.

The J gene is TRBJ2-5, the V gene TRBV28, with D uncertain. CDR1 MDHEN and CDR2 SYDVKM come from the germline V gene. This CDR3 spans 13 amino acids. V was pared by 5 bases and J by 11 bases, with 18 bases between. The CDR3 here is CASSPSYIPVQYF. As DNA, the CDR3 is TGTGCCAGCAGTCCTTCTTATATCCCCGTACAGTACTTC.

This clone was counted a few times. The chain links TRBV19 to TRBJ1-1; no definite D call. The V gene's germline CDR1 is LNHDA and CDR2 SQIVND (reference sequence). Trimming left V 8 bases short and J 5 bases short, with 12 bases between. CDR3 length equals 12 residues. The CDR3 DNA sequence: TGTGCCAGTGGAGGGATTCTAACTGAAGCTTTCTTT. Translated: CASGGILTEAFF.